What follows is one T cell receptor (beta chain) and its context. The antigen is unknown. The same CDR3 is also encoded by other DNA sequences in this sample. Germline CDR1 reads MNHNS; CDR2 reads SASEGT. This CDR3 has 15 amino acids. Trimming left V 8 bases short and J 6 bases short, with 20 bases between. In the PCR, 60 Vbeta and 13 Jbeta primers were used. Using immunoSEQ multiplex PCR, the repertoire was profiled, and TCRdb retains in-frame clones only, with some absent. Of 150,000 to 200,000 clones detected, roughly 90% appear once; the ten largest clones hold under 2%. This record comes from a study of cytomegalovirus exposure and HLA in healthy donors. Findings of the study overall: Rates of TCR association differed by HLA locus in a later analysis, with DRB1 highest and HLA-C lowest. One variant, a missense change in DCLRE1C, was linked in a later analysis to TCR beta V- and J-gene trimming. What was likely a sequencing artifact was a cluster of highly shared sequence variants. Sequencing depth across donors, presence/absence analyses assumed, was roughly uniform.

This TCR was recovered from a woman aged 18-29 years in good health and CMV-seronegative. The sample taken for sequencing was PBMCs. The chain uses TRBV6-1 and TRBJ1-5, with unresolved D. Written as DNA, the CDR3 is TGTGCCAGCCGCTATCAGTCGGGAATCGGTCAGCCCCAGCATTTT. It encodes CASRYQSGIGQPQHF.